These T cell receptor beta chains were read from a single sample in a study of beta chain features in type 1 diabetes. This table comes from immunoSEQ multiplex PCR, and its TCRdb copy is limited to in-frame clones, with some not included. The data hold around 300,000 clones, with roughly 11% observed a single time. The material sequenced was naive CD4+ T cells from blood. The receptors shown here come from a woman aged 25 to 39 in good health. Each CDR3 is given with its conserved first and last residue. A D gene is named only where the DNA matches it firmly. Part of the rows lack a size; the others show once, few, many or a class for expanded clones.

j_call	clone_size	v_call	d_call	cdr3_aa	cdr3_nt
TRBJ1-2	.	TRBV4-3	.	CASSHRTENYGYTF	TGCGCCAGCAGCCATAGGACAGAAAACTATGGCTACACCTTC
TRBJ2-7	.	TRBV28	TRBD1	CASVGDRRSLLEQYF	TGTGCCAGCGTAGGGGACAGGCGAAGCCTTTTGGAGCAGTACTTC
TRBJ1-2	.	TRBV13	TRBD1	CASSRQGNYGYTF	TGTGCCAGCAGCCGACAGGGGAACTATGGCTACACCTTC
TRBJ2-5	.	TRBV5-1	TRBD1	CASSTTGQTSQETQYF	TGCGCCAGCAGCACTACGGGACAGACCAGTCAAGAGACCCAGTACTTC
TRBJ2-3	few	TRBV11-2	TRBD2	CASSFGLAGAADTQYF	TGTGCCAGCAGCTTCGGACTAGCGGGAGCTGCAGATACGCAGTATTTT
TRBJ2-3	.	TRBV28	.	CASSFRDTQYF	TGTGCCAGCAGTTTTCGGGATACGCAGTATTTT
TRBJ2-7	few	TRBV7-2	TRBD2	CASRSPGLAGVNEQYF	TGTGCCAGCAGATCTCCGGGACTAGCGGGAGTAAACGAGCAGTACTTC
TRBJ2-3	.	TRBV7-2	.	CASSFSLAPGTDTQYF	TGTGCCAGCAGCTTTTCTCTAGCCCCAGGAACAGATACGCAGTATTTT
TRBJ2-1	few	TRBV5-4	TRBD2	CASSLGLAESYNEQFF	TGTGCCAGCAGCTTGGGACTAGCGGAGTCCTACAATGAGCAGTTCTTC
TRBJ2-7	few	TRBV30	.	CAWSGARPYEQYF	TGTGCCTGGAGTGGGGCGAGACCCTACGAGCAGTACTTC
TRBJ1-5	.	TRBV29-1	TRBD1	CSVADREAQPQHF	TGCAGCGTTGCGGACAGGGAGGCACAGCCCCAGCATTTT
TRBJ2-7	.	TRBV15	TRBD1	CATSRQAGTGVGEQYF	TGTGCCACCAGCAGACAAGCCGGGACAGGGGTTGGCGAGCAGTACTTC
TRBJ2-2	.	TRBV29-1	.	CSVERGPGTGELFF	TGCAGCGTTGAACGAGGGCCGGGCACCGGGGAGCTGTTTTTT
TRBJ2-7	few	TRBV7-9	.	CASSGDKSYEQYF	TGTGCCAGCAGCGGCGACAAATCCTACGAGCAGTACTTC
TRBJ1-5	few	TRBV28	.	CASSTGIRQPQHF	TGTGCCAGCAGCACAGGGATTAGACAGCCCCAGCATTTT
TRBJ2-1	.	TRBV4-1	TRBD2	CASSQDLEREGPNEQFF	TGCGCCAGCAGCCAAGATCTGGAGCGGGAGGGCCCCAATGAGCAGTTCTTC
TRBJ1-2	.	TRBV28	TRBD1	CASSLGQANYGYTF	TGTGCCAGCAGCCTGGGACAGGCAAACTATGGCTACACCTTC
TRBJ2-5	few	TRBV25-1	.	CASSDRGTAQETQYF	TGTGCCAGCAGTGACCGCGGGACAGCCCAAGAGACCCAGTACTTC
TRBJ1-1	.	TRBV11-2	.	CASSLSMNTEAFF	TGTGCCAGCAGCTTATCCATGAACACTGAAGCTTTCTTT
TRBJ2-7	.	TRBV6-5	.	CASGDYVEQYF	TGTGCCAGCGGCGACTATGTCGAGCAGTACTTC
TRBJ2-1	.	TRBV7-9	TRBD1	CASSLDPTGANEQFF	TGTGCCAGCAGCTTAGACCCAACAGGGGCCAATGAGCAGTTCTTC
TRBJ2-2	.	TRBV7-9	.	CASSLGTAASNTGELFF	TGTGCCAGCAGCTTAGGGACAGCCGCTTCGAACACCGGGGAGCTGTTTTTT
TRBJ2-7	few	TRBV30	.	CAWLSLDSYEQYF	TGTGCCTGGTTATCCCTGGACAGCTACGAGCAGTACTTC
TRBJ2-3	few	TRBV4-3	TRBD2	CASSQDTGLAGSTDTQYF	TGCGCCAGCAGCCAAGATACGGGACTAGCGGGGAGCACAGATACGCAGTATTTT